The clone carrying this T cell receptor (beta chain) was seen ten or more times. V was trimmed by 2 bases and J by 5 bases, leaving 12 bases between them. This CDR3 is 14 amino acids long. CDR1 and CDR2 from the germline V gene are KGHSH and LQKENI. This sample is drawn from a study of T cells in Graves' hyperthyroidism and ophthalmopathy. Study overall: Prior to any treatment, at the point of initial diagnosis, peripheral blood was collected.

Amplification of TCR beta CDR3 regions was performed using RNA transcripts as template. RT-PCR in the first round (using the HTBI primer set) targeted the TCR CDR3. TCRdb re-derived calls from the multiplex PCR reads in MiXCR, one entry per CDR3 protein. The sample records about 640,000 distinct CDR3 sequences, approximately 15% being singletons. Active moderate-to-severe ophthalmopathy, Clinical Activity Score at least 3, NOSPECS at least 4, under 3 months' duration. PBMCs were derived from roughly 10 ml fresh peripheral blood. The TCR comes from a woman aged 45 to 65 with Graves' ophthalmopathy. Sequencing was done on a sample of blood. The V gene is TRBV18, the J gene TRBJ2-5, with a possible D match to TRBD1 (6 bases). The CDR3 DNA reads TGTGCCAGCTCACCAGGACAGCCCAGGGAGACCCAGTACTTC. Amino acid sequence: CASSPGQPRETQYF.